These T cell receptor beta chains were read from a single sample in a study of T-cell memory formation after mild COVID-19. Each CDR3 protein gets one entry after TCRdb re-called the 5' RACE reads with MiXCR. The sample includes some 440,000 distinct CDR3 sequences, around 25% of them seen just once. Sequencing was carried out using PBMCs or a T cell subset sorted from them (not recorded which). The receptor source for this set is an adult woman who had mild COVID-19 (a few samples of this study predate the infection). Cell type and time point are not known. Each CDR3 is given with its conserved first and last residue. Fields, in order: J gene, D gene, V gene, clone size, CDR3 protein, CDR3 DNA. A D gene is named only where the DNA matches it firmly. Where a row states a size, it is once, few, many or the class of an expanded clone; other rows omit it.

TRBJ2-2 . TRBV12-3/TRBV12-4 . CATQERPNTGELFF TGTGCCACCCAAGAGCGGCCGAACACCGGGGAGCTGTTTTTT
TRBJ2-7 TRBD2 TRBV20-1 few CSANRLAGGLDEQYF TGCAGTGCTAACCGACTAGCGGGGGGGCTGGACGAGCAGTACTTC
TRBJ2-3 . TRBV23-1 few CASSQSGTAPYTQYF TGCGCCAGCAGTCAATCCGGGACCGCTCCCTATACGCAGTATTTT
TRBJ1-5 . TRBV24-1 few CATSGGAGQPQHF TGTGCCACCAGTGGCGGGGCCGGACAGCCCCAGCATTTT
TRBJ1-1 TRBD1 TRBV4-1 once CASSQGQGDMNTEAFF TGCGCCAGCAGCCAAGGACAGGGTGACATGAACACTGAAGCTTTCTTT
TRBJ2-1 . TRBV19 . CASSSGRDEQFF TGTGCCAGTAGTTCCGGTCGGGATGAGCAGTTCTTC
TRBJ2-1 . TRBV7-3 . CASSLRTRGHNEQFF TGTGCCAGCAGCCTACGGACTAGGGGGCACAATGAGCAGTTCTTC
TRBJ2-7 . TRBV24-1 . CATVDSSYEQYF TGTGCCACCGTGGACAGCTCCTACGAGCAGTACTTC
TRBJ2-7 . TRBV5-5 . CASSLEGPNYEQYF TGTGCCAGCAGCTTGGAAGGGCCCAACTACGAGCAGTACTTC
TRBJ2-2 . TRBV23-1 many CASSQSKDRNTGELFF TGCGCCAGCAGTCAATCGAAGGACAGAAACACCGGGGAGCTGTTTTTT
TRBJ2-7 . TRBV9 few CASSEVDSSYEQYF TGTGCCAGCAGCGAGGTGGACAGCTCCTACGAGCAGTACTTC
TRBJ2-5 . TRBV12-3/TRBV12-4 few CASSLGGQPQETQYF TGTGCCAGCAGTTTAGGGGGACAACCGCAAGAGACCCAGTACTTC
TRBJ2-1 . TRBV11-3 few CASSAGGGGYNEQFF TGTGCCAGCAGCGCCGGGGGTGGGGGATACAATGAGCAGTTCTTC
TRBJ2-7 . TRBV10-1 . CASRYPRSSYEQYF TGCGCCAGCAGATACCCGCGAAGCTCCTACGAGCAGTACTTC
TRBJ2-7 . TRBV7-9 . CASSLGLNGNEQYF TGTGCCAGCAGCTTAGGGCTCAACGGTAACGAGCAGTACTTC
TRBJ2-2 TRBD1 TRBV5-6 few CASSLPGQGLTGELFF TGTGCCAGCAGCTTACCGGGACAGGGTCTTACCGGGGAGCTGTTTTTT
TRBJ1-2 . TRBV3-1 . CASSLESNYGYTF TGTGCCAGCAGCCTTGAATCTAACTATGGCTACACCTTC
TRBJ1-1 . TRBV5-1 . CASKVGGSAEAFF TGCGCCAGCAAAGTCGGGGGGAGTGCTGAAGCTTTCTTT
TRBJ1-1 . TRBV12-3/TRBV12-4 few CASSLDGTDTEAFF TGTGCCAGCAGTTTAGATGGCACGGACACTGAAGCTTTCTTT
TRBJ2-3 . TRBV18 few CASSPTGPQGADTQYF TGTGCCAGCTCACCGACGGGCCCTCAAGGCGCAGATACGCAGTATTTT
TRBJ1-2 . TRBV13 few CASSSQFQTGYTF TGTGCCAGCAGCTCCCAGTTTCAGACCGGCTACACCTTC
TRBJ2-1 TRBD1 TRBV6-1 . CASSVQGASEQFF TGTGCCAGCAGTGTACAGGGGGCGAGTGAGCAGTTCTTC
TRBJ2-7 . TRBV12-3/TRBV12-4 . CASSLRSVYEQYF TGTGCCAGCAGTTTAAGGTCTGTCTACGAGCAGTACTTC
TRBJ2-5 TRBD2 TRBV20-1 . CSALKRERETQYF TGCAGTGCTCTTAAGCGGGAGAGGGAGACCCAGTACTTC
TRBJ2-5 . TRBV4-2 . CASSQDRSIETQYF TGTGCCAGCAGCCAAGATAGGTCTATAGAGACCCAGTACTTC
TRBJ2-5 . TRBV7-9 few CASSPRGPVQETQYF TGTGCCAGCAGCCCCCGTGGGCCTGTGCAAGAGACCCAGTACTTC
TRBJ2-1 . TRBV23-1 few CASSQRDQEYYNEQFF TGCGCCAGCAGTCAAAGAGATCAGGAATACTACAATGAGCAGTTCTTC
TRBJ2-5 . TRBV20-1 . CSARSGGGQETQYF TGCAGTGCTAGATCAGGGGGGGGACAAGAGACCCAGTACTTC
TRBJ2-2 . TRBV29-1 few CSGGGGSTGELFF TGCAGCGGGGGTGGGGGCAGCACCGGGGAGCTGTTTTTT
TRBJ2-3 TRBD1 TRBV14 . CASGQSTDTQYF TGTGCTTCGGGACAGAGCACAGATACGCAGTATTTT
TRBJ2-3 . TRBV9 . CASSSRGGELTDTQYF TGTGCCAGCAGCTCCAGAGGCGGGGAACTCACAGATACGCAGTATTTT
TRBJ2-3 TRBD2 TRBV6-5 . CASSYSTTTGTRDSTDTQYF TGTGCCAGCAGTTACTCAACAACGACCGGGACTAGAGATAGCACAGATACGCAGTATTTT
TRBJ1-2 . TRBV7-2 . CASSRPGHYGYTF TGTGCCAGCAGCCGCCCTGGCCACTATGGCTACACCTTC
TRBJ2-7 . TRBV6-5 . CASSISGANSYEQYF TGTGCCAGCAGTATATCAGGGGCCAATTCCTACGAGCAGTACTTC
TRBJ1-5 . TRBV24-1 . CATSDSVPYSNQPQHF TGTGCCACCAGTGATTCGGTTCCTTATAGCAATCAGCCCCAGCATTTT
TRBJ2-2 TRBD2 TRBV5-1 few CASSQGLAGGPIGELFF TGCGCCAGCAGCCAGGGACTAGCGGGGGGGCCCATCGGGGAGCTGTTTTTT
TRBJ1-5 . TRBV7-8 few CASSLTATNQPQHF TGTGCCAGCAGCTTAACGGCTACAAATCAGCCCCAGCATTTT
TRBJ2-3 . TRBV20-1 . CSARAAPSTDTQYF TGCAGTGCTAGAGCGGCTCCCAGCACAGATACGCAGTATTTT
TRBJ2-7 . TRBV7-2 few CASSSVVGEQYF TGTGCCAGCAGCTCCGTGGTGGGCGAGCAGTACTTC
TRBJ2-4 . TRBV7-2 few CASSFPSENIQYF TGTGCCAGCAGCTTTCCTAGCGAAAACATTCAGTACTTC
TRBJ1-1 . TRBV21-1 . CASSSSPGQGSGTEAFF TGTGCCAGCAGTTCCAGCCCGGGACAGGGTTCGGGCACTGAAGCTTTCTTT
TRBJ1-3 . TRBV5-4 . CASSFYSGNTIYF TGTGCCAGCAGCTTCTACAGCGGAAACACCATATATTTT
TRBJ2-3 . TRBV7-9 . CASSPFSSDTQYF TGTGCCAGCAGCCCCTTCAGCTCAGATACGCAGTATTTT
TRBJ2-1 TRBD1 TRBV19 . CASRPGTGYNEQFF TGTGCCAGTCGGCCGGGGACAGGGTACAATGAGCAGTTCTTC
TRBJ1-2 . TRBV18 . CASSPGGMQPIANYGYTF TGTGCCAGCTCACCCGGTGGGATGCAACCTATCGCCAACTATGGCTACACCTTC
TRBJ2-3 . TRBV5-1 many CATRLTYTDTQYF TGCGCCACGAGACTTACTTACACAGATACGCAGTATTTT
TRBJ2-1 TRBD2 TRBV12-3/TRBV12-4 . CASSFSGTSGYNEQFF TGTGCCAGCAGTTTTTCCGGGACTAGCGGTTACAATGAGCAGTTCTTC
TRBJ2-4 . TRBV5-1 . CASSHPLGTKNIQYF TGCGCCAGCAGCCATCCCCTTGGGACCAAAAACATTCAGTACTTC
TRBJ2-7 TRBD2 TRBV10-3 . CAISERLAGGWEQYF TGTGCCATCAGTGAGAGGCTAGCGGGAGGTTGGGAGCAGTACTTC
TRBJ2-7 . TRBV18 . CASSDLRDLLSEQYF TGTGCCAGCTCAGACCTCCGGGACCTACTATCCGAGCAGTACTTC
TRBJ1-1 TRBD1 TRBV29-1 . CSCYPGTGPTEAFF TGCAGCTGCTACCCAGGGACAGGGCCCACTGAAGCTTTCTTT
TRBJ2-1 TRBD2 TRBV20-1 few CSANAWRGGNNEQFF TGCAGTGCTAATGCTTGGCGGGGGGGAAACAATGAGCAGTTCTTC
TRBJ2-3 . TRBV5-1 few CASSSGLLVTDTQYF TGCGCCAGCAGCTCGGGACTCCTTGTCACAGATACGCAGTATTTT
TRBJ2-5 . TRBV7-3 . CASSLLGQETQYF TGTGCCAGCAGCTTACTGGGTCAAGAGACCCAGTACTTC
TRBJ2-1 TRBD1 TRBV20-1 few CSATTTGTPAYNEQFF TGCAGTGCTACCACGACAGGGACCCCAGCCTACAATGAGCAGTTCTTC
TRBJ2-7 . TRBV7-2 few CASSLEWGEQYF TGTGCCAGCAGCTTAGAGTGGGGGGAGCAGTACTTC
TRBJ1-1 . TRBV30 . CAWSVHGNTEAFF TGTGCCTGGAGTGTACATGGGAACACTGAAGCTTTCTTT
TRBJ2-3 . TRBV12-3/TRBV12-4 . CASSFGSSTDTQYF TGTGCCAGCAGTTTTGGGTCTAGCACAGATACGCAGTATTTT
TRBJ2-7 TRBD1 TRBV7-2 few CASSLVGTGVTEQYF TGTGCCAGCAGCTTAGTAGGGACAGGGGTAACCGAGCAGTACTTC
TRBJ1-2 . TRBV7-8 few CASSLGVAGEGYTF TGTGCCAGCAGCTTAGGGGTAGCCGGGGAAGGCTACACCTTC